These 2 T cell receptor beta chains share one sample of origin, sequenced in a study of post-analysis software for immune sequencing data. Study conclusions and caveats: TRBV segments more frequent in patients than in controls numbered five and included TRBV5-6, TRBV5-1 and TRBV20-1.

Their target antigens are unknown. TCR beta cDNA libraries had unique molecular identifiers. TCRdb called the PCR reads again in MiXCR, with one record for every CDR3 protein. Among approximately 350,000 distinct CDR3 sequences listed, about a third were seen once. Sequencing was carried out using blood. Source of these receptors: a girl aged 5-17 years with multiple sclerosis.

This clonotype was seen only a few times. The rearrangement joins TRBV4-1 to TRBJ2-7; 9 bases are shared with TRBD2. The V segment lost 4 bases and the J segment 4 bases; nucleotides outside the gene matches: 8. CDR1 and CDR2 from the germline V gene are MGHRA and YSYEKL. CDR3 length equals 15 residues. Here the CDR3 DNA reads TGCGCCAGCAGCCCATTAACCAGCGGGGGGTACGAGCAGTACTTC. It is translated as CASSPLTSGGYEQYF.

This clonotype was counted only a few times. This chain uses TRBV28 with TRBJ2-7, with D perhaps matching TRBD1 (6 bases). The V end was cut by 7 bases, the J end by 4 bases, with 11 bases between. Germline V lookup: CDR1 MDHEN, CDR2 SYDVKM. The CDR3 length is 12 residues. CDR3 bases: TGTGCCAGCACTACAGGGCAGTACGAGCAGTACTTC. Protein sequence: CASTTGQYEQYF.